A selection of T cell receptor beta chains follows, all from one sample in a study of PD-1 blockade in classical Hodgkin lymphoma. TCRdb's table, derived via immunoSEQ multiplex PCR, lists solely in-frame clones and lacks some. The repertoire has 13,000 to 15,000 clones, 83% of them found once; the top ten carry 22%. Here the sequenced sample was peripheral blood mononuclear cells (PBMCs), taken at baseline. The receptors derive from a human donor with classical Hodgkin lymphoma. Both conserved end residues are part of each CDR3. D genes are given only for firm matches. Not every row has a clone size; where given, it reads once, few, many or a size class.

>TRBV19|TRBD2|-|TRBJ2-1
CASSRTSSGGNEQFF
TGTGCCAGTAGTAGGACCTCTAGCGGGGGAAATGAGCAGTTCTTC
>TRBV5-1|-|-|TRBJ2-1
CASRNPWGSSYNEQFF
TGCGCCAGCAGAAATCCGTGGGGGAGCTCCTACAATGAGCAGTTCTTC
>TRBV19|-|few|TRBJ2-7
CASSMAGVTYEQYF
TGTGCCAGTAGTATGGCAGGAGTAACCTACGAGCAGTACTTC
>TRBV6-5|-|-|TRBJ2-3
CASTSRGSSRDTQYF
TGTGCCAGCACCTCCAGGGGTTCCTCAAGGGATACGCAGTATTTT
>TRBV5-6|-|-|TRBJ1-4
CASSLREKLFF
TGTGCCAGCAGCTTGAGGGAAAAACTGTTTTTT
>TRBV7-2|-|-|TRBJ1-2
CASSRTGTSYGYTF
TGTGCCAGCAGCCGAACCGGGACATCCTATGGCTACACCTTC
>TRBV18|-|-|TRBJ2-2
CASSPREDTGELFF
TGTGCCAGCTCACCAAGAGAGGACACCGGGGAGCTGTTTTTT
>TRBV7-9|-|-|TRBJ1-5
CASSLGSNSGGNQPQHF
TGTGCCAGCAGCTTAGGTTCGAACTCGGGGGGCAATCAGCCCCAGCATTTT
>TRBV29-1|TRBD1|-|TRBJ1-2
CSVERQGKYGYTF
TGCAGCGTTGAAAGACAGGGAAAGTATGGCTACACCTTC
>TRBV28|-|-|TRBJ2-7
CASSPPAEPYEQYF
TGTGCCAGCAGTCCACCCGCGGAACCATACGAGCAGTACTTC
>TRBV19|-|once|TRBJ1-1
CASSSKEDTEAFF
TGTGCCAGTAGTTCGAAGGAGGACACTGAAGCTTTCTTT
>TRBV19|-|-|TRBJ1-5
CASSIGGGNNQPQHF
TGTGCCAGTAGTATAGGAGGCGGCAACAATCAGCCCCAGCATTTT
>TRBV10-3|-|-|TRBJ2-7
CATNGGGTYEQYF
TGTGCCACTAACGGCGGAGGTACCTACGAGCAGTACTTC
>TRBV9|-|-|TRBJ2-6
CASSEQSSGANVLTF
TGTGCCAGCAGCGAGCAGAGCTCTGGGGCCAACGTCCTGACTTTC
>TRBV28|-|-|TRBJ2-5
CASSLVNRETQYF
TGTGCCAGCAGTTTGGTGAATAGGGAGACCCAGTACTTC
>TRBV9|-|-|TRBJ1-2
CASSVMGVGYGYTF
TGTGCCAGCAGCGTCATGGGGGTTGGCTATGGCTACACCTTC
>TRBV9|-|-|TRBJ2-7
CASSPRQDGPYEQYF
TGTGCCAGCAGCCCCCGGCAGGATGGTCCCTACGAGCAGTACTTC
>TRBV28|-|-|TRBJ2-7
CASSSGVNEQYF
TGTGCCAGCAGCTCGGGGGTTAACGAGCAGTACTTC
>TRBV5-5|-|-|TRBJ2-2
CASSFNLNTGELFF
TGTGCCAGCAGCTTTAACCTCAACACCGGGGAGCTGTTTTTT
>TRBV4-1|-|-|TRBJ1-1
CASSQDGGGDTEAFF
TGCGCCAGCAGCCAAGATGGTGGGGGTGACACTGAAGCTTTCTTT
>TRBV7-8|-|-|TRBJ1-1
CASSLLGGQGTEAFF
TGTGCCAGCAGCTTATTGGGGGGGCAGGGAACTGAAGCTTTCTTT
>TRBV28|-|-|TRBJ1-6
CASTLVDWGSPLHF
TGTGCCAGCACCCTGGTGGACTGGGGTTCACCCCTCCACTTT
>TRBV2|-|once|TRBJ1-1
CASSEYSPKAFF
TGTGCCAGCAGTGAGTACAGCCCAAAGGCTTTCTTT
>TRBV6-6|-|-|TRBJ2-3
CASSYGVADTQYF
TGTGCCAGCAGTTACGGGGTGGCAGATACGCAGTATTTT
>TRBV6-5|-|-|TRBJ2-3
CASSYGGGTPLCF
TGTGCCAGCAGTTATGGTGGTGGGACCCCGCTGTGTTTT
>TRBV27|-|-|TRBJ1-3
CASSLRAGRSSGNTIYF
TGTGCCAGCAGTTTACGGGCAGGCCGGAGCTCTGGAAACACCATATATTTT
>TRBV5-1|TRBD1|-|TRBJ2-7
CASSPPGTGDEQYF
TGCGCCAGCAGCCCGCCCGGGACAGGGGACGAGCAGTACTTC
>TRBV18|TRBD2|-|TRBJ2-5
CASSLPGSGEQYF
TGTGCCAGCTCCCTCCCGGGTAGCGGGGAGCAGTACTTC
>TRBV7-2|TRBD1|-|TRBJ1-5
CASSLGGAGTGLQPQHF
TGTGCCAGCAGCTTAGGAGGAGCAGGGACAGGGCTTCAGCCCCAGCATTTT
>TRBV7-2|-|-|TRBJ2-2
CASSSMTLPGELFF
TGTGCCAGCAGCTCCATGACGTTGCCGGGGGAGCTGTTTTTT
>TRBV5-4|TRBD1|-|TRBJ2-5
CASSLEQGLGETQYF
TGTGCCAGCAGCTTGGAACAGGGGCTGGGAGAGACCCAGTACTTC
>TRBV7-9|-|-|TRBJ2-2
CASSLRGPGNTGELFF
TGTGCCAGCAGCTTACGGGGGCCCGGGAACACCGGGGAGCTGTTTTTT
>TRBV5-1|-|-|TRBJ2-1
CASSWTLGHRSYNEQFF
TGCGCCAGCAGCTGGACCTTGGGACATCGCTCCTACAATGAGCAGTTCTTC
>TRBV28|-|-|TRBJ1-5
CASRAPGGNQPQHF
TGTGCCAGCAGGGCCCCGGGGGGCAATCAGCCCCAGCATTTT
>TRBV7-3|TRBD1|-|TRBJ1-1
CASSLFGQGTEAFF
TGTGCCAGCAGCTTATTTGGACAGGGGACTGAAGCTTTCTTT
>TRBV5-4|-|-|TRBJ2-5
CASSTGTGSQETQYF
TGTGCCAGCAGCACCGGGACGGGGAGCCAAGAGACCCAGTACTTC
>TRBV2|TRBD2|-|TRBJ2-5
CASSPGLAGETQYF
TGTGCCAGCTCCCCGGGACTAGCGGGGGAGACCCAGTACTTC
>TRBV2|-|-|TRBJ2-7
CASMGTYEQYF
TGTGCCAGCATGGGTACCTACGAGCAGTACTTC
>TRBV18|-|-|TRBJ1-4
CASSPQVPGGKLFF
TGTGCCAGCTCACCGCAGGTACCTGGCGGAAAACTGTTTTTT
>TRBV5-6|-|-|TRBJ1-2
CASSLIVGIYTF
TGTGCCAGCAGCTTAATCGTCGGAATTTACACCTTC
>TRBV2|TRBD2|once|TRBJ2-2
CASTGLADNTGELFF
TGTGCCAGCACTGGACTAGCGGATAACACCGGGGAGCTGTTTTTT
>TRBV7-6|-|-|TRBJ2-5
CASSLGTGGGPQETQYF
TGTGCCAGCAGCTTAGGGACCGGCGGGGGCCCACAAGAGACCCAGTACTTC
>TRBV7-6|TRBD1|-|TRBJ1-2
CASSPWTGAGYGYTF
TGTGCCAGCAGCCCGTGGACAGGGGCAGGGTATGGCTACACCTTC
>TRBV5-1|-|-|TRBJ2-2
CASSLEGLFRAGTGELFF
TGCGCCAGCAGCTTGGAAGGCCTATTCAGGGCTGGCACCGGGGAGCTGTTTTTT
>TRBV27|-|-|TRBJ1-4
CASSLPGGEKLFF
TGTGCCAGCAGTTTACCGGGTGGCGAAAAACTGTTTTTT
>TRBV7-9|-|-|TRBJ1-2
CASSLTSTGAGYTF
TGTGCCAGCAGCTTGACCTCGACGGGGGCTGGCTACACCTTC
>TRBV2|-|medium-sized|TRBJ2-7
CASRVQQGPYEQYF
TGTGCCAGCAGGGTACAACAGGGCCCCTACGAGCAGTACTTC
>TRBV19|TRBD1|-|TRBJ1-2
CASTPGQGLIYGYTF
TGTGCCAGTACCCCGGGACAGGGCCTCATCTATGGCTACACCTTC
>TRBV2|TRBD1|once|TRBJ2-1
CASRAGTGGWNEQFF
TGTGCCAGCAGGGCCGGGACAGGGGGTTGGAATGAGCAGTTCTTC
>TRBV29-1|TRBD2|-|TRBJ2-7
CSASTRLAPHSYEQYF
TGCAGCGCCTCGACACGACTAGCTCCCCACTCCTACGAGCAGTACTTC
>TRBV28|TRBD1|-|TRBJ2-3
CASGLPGQGPDTQYF
TGTGCCAGCGGCCTTCCGGGACAGGGACCAGATACGCAGTATTTT
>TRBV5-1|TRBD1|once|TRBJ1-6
CASSLTGENSPLHF
TGCGCCAGCAGCTTAACAGGGGAAAATTCACCCCTCCACTTT
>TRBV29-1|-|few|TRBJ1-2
CSVAQGGGRPGSSTYGYTF
TGCAGCGTTGCCCAAGGCGGGGGGCGCCCGGGTTCATCCACCTATGGCTACACCTTC
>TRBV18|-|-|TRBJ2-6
CASSRAGSNSGANVLTF
TGTGCCAGCTCCCGGGCGGGTAGTAACTCTGGGGCCAACGTCCTGACTTTC
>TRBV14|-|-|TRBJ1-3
CASSTAAGGNTIYF
TGTGCCAGCTCAACAGCAGCAGGCGGAAACACCATATATTTT
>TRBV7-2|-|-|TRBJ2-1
CASSLGGYGNEQFF
TGTGCCAGCAGCTTAGGAGGTTACGGCAATGAGCAGTTCTTC
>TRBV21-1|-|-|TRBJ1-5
CASSLGTGKFQPQHF
TGTGCCAGCAGCCTTGGGACAGGGAAGTTCCAGCCCCAGCATTTT
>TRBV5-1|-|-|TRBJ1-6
CASSLVGDYNSPLHF
TGCGCCAGCAGCTTGGTTGGGGACTATAATTCACCCCTCCACTTT
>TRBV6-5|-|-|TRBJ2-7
CASSYLTGPYEQYF
TGTGCCAGCAGTTATCTAACAGGGCCCTACGAGCAGTACTTC